This T cell receptor beta chain was recorded in a study of cytomegalovirus exposure and HLA in healthy donors. The primer mix had 60 Vbeta and 13 Jbeta primers. Assay: immunoSEQ multiplex PCR; the TCRdb copy retains only in-frame clones and omits some. There are 150,000 to 200,000 clones in the sample; around 82% occur only once, and 1.5% to 2% lies in the top ten. V trimming: 4 bases; J trimming: 9 bases; junction bases outside the gene matches: 19. This CDR3 is built from 19 residues. Germline V lookup: CDR1 MDHEN, CDR2 SYDVKM. Sequenced input: PBMCs. The genes are TRBV28 and TRBJ2-1; 12 positions agree with TRBD2. The clonotype originates from a man aged 18 to 29 in good health and CMV-seronegative. The CDR3 region has the DNA TGTGCCAGCAGTTACCTAGTCCCCCGACTAGCGGGAGATGATGGTGAGCAGTTCTTC. The encoded protein is CASSYLVPRLAGDDGEQFF.